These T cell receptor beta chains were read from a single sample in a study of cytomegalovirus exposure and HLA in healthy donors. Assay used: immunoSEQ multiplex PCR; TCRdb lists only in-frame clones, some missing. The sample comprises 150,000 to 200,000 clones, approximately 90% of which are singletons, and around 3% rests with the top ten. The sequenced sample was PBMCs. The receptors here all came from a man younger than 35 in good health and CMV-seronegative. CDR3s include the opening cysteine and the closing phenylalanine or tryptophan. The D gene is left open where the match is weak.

DNA: TGCAGCGTTGGACAGGGGGCCAATCAGCCCCAGCATTTT; CDR3: CSVGQGANQPQHF; D: TRBD1; V: TRBV29-1; J: TRBJ1-5
DNA: TGCGCCAGCAGCCACAGGGCCAGTAACAATGAGCAGTTCTTC; CDR3: CASSHRASNNEQFF; D: .; V: TRBV4-1; J: TRBJ2-1
DNA: TGTGCCAGCAGCCGGTTACTAGAAAACAATGAGCAGTTCTTC; CDR3: CASSRLLENNEQFF; D: .; V: TRBV4-2; J: TRBJ2-1
DNA: TGCGCCAGCAGCTTGGATAGCGGGGATACAGATACGCAGTATTTT; CDR3: CASSLDSGDTDTQYF; D: TRBD2; V: TRBV5-1; J: TRBJ2-3
DNA: TGCGCCAGCAGCTTGCAACCGGGACAGGGTAGCAATGAGCAGTTCTTC; CDR3: CASSLQPGQGSNEQFF; D: TRBD1; V: TRBV5-1; J: TRBJ2-1
DNA: TGTGCCATTGCGACGGGCTCTGGGGCCAACGTCCTGACTTTC; CDR3: CAIATGSGANVLTF; D: .; V: TRBV6-1; J: TRBJ2-6
DNA: TGTGCCAGCAGCTCCCTGCGGTCAAACTCCTACGAGCAGTACTTC; CDR3: CASSSLRSNSYEQYF; D: .; V: TRBV7-9; J: TRBJ2-7
DNA: TGTGCCAGCAGCCACGGGTTGAACACTGAAGCTTTCTTT; CDR3: CASSHGLNTEAFF; D: .; V: TRBV5-6; J: TRBJ1-1
DNA: TGTGCCTGGACTAGGGAGTTCAATGGCTACACCTTC; CDR3: CAWTREFNGYTF; D: .; V: TRBV30; J: TRBJ1-2
DNA: TGTGCCAGCACCTCCCGGGGCACTGAAGCTTTCTTT; CDR3: CASTSRGTEAFF; D: .; V: TRBV6-5; J: TRBJ1-1
DNA: TGCAGCGCTGTAACAGTGAGCACTAGCACAGATACGCAGTATTTT; CDR3: CSAVTVSTSTDTQYF; D: .; V: TRBV29-1; J: TRBJ2-3
DNA: TGTGCCAGTAGTATCCAAGGACTAGCGGGGGGTAACACCGGGGAGCTGTTTTTT; CDR3: CASSIQGLAGGNTGELFF; D: TRBD2; V: TRBV19; J: TRBJ2-2
DNA: TGCAGCGTGAGACTAGCGGGGAAAAATGAGCAGTTCTTC; CDR3: CSVRLAGKNEQFF; D: TRBD2; V: TRBV29-1; J: TRBJ2-1
DNA: TGTGCCAGCAGTGTAACAGGGGGCATGAGAGACTATGGCTACACCTTC; CDR3: CASSVTGGMRDYGYTF; D: TRBD1; V: TRBV28; J: TRBJ1-2
DNA: TGTGCCATCAGTGGGGACAGCAGCTACGAGCAGTACTTC; CDR3: CAISGDSSYEQYF; D: TRBD1; V: TRBV10-3; J: TRBJ2-7
DNA: TGTGCCAGCAGGCCGAGAGCGGGGGGTAAATACAATGAGCAGTTCTTC; CDR3: CASRPRAGGKYNEQFF; D: TRBD2; V: TRBV6-6; J: TRBJ2-1
DNA: TGTGCCAGCGGACGGACAGGGGATAGTTACAATGAGCAGTTCTTC; CDR3: CASGRTGDSYNEQFF; D: TRBD1; V: TRBV6-1; J: TRBJ2-1
DNA: TGTGCCAGCAGCTTAGGGTCAGACAACGGGGAGCTGTTTTTT; CDR3: CASSLGSDNGELFF; D: .; V: TRBV7-9; J: TRBJ2-2
DNA: TGTGCCAGCAGATGGGGGGGCTATGGCTACACCTTC; CDR3: CASRWGGYGYTF; D: .; V: TRBV5-6; J: TRBJ1-2